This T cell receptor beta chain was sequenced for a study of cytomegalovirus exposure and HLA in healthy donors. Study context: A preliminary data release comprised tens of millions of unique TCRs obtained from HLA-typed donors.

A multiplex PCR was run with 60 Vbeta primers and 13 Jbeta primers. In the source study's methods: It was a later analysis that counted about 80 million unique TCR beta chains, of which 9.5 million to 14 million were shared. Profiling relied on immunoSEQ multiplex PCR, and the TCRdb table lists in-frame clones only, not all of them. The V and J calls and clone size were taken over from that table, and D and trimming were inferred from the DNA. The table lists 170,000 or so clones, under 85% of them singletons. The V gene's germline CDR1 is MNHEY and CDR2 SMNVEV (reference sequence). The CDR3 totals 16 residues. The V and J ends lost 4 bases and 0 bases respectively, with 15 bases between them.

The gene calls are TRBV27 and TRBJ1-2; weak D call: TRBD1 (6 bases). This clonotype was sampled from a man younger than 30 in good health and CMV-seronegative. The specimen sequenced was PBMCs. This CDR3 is CASSSKGHLANYGYTF. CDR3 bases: TGTGCCAGCAGTTCAAAGGGACACCTAGCTAACTATGGCTACACCTTC.